This T cell receptor beta chain was captured by sequencing in a study of early T cells in non-severe SARS-CoV-2 infection (dated by TCRdb to the early 2020s). Turning to the overall study: TCR sequencing used bulk RNA from unsorted whole blood, so alpha and beta chains could not be paired. Overall study results and their limits: VDJdb matching was skewed toward anti-spike CD8 responses, so virus-specific expansions were likely underestimated and private and CD4 specificities were missed.

The trim is 1 base for V and 0 bases for J, with a gap of 12 bases between the germline ends. Taken from the germline V gene (reference sequence), the CDR1 and CDR2 loops are SEHNR and FQNEAQ. Inclusive of the bounding cysteine and phenylalanine, the CDR3 is 16 residues long. CDR3 DNA is the only sequence kept; it has 48 bases, read in frame from the first base. To note about this clonotype: The target of this receptor is not known. Nothing much larger sits one base from this clone, and base qualities are not available.

This was a case-control study nested in a cohort of healthcare workers in London, UK, who had nasopharyngeal swab PCR tests and blood samples taken every week. Between 23 and 31 March 2020, the week of the UK lockdown, healthcare workers were enrolled and then followed up weekly for as long as 16 weeks. Library generation was performed with 5' RACE. The instrument was a NextSeq 500. The TCR library protocol attached unique molecular identifiers to individual cDNA molecules to correct for sequencing error and PCR bias. Sequencing covered both TCR alpha and beta chains, and within each sample the abundances of alpha and beta sequences were tightly co-correlated. Per the authors' processing: V gene, J gene and CDR3 annotation of TCR sequences was performed with Decombinator V4. TCRs were defined as expanded if a significant change between any two time points was detected under a Poisson model with p below 0.0001. TCR abundances were normalised to the total number of TCRs sequenced per sample and expressed as counts per million. MAIT TCRs were defined by TRAV1-2 paired with TRAJ12, TRAJ20 or TRAJ33, and iNKT TCRs by TRAV10 paired with TRAJ18. VDJdb, accessed 1 November 2021, was searched for CMV, EBV and SARS-CoV-2 annotated TCRs, with TCRs annotated for multiple antigens excluded. TCRdb reanalyzed the raw reads on its own, using fastp at Q25 for trimming and MiXCR for clone calling, and kept in-frame beta chains. Under each unique CDR3 protein, matching rows form one entry showing the most common genes and DNA. V and J calls and clone size were set by TCRdb, not the authors. The table for this sample lists tens of thousands of distinct CDR3 sequences; over 10% of them were counted only once. Less than 4.5% of the sample rests with the top ten.

Source material: whole blood. This TCR was sampled from an adult who was a healthcare worker with PCR-confirmed SARS-CoV-2 infection or an uninfected control (not recorded which). In this chain, TRBV7-9 is recombined with TRBJ2-5, and possibly TRBD2, on 5 matching bases. The CDR3 here reads CASSLVTSGHQETQYF. DNA sequence: TGTGCCAGCAGCTTAGTCACAAGCGGCCACCAAGAGACCCAGTACTTC.